This T cell receptor beta chain comes out of a study of radiation and T cells in renal cell carcinoma. General observations from the study: From baseline, blood top tumor clonotypes peaked at 2 weeks post-radiation.

To note about this clone: The target antigen is unknown. The CDR3 carries no conserved terminal phenylalanine or tryptophan, so it likely arises from a read error. The DNA is omitted, as the CDR3 cannot be located on it reliably, and the CDR3 follows TCRdb's listing.

Using immunoSEQ multiplex PCR, the repertoire was profiled, and TCRdb retains in-frame clones only, with some absent. The sample lists 150,000 to 200,000 clones, 88% seen once, with approximately 11% in the top ten. Counting both end residues, the CDR3 totals 12 amino acids. Time point reported: blood 4 weeks post-SBRT, at nephrectomy. Treatment meaning: 15 Gy SBRT to primary tumor, nephrectomy 4 weeks later. The gene calls are TRBV21-1 and TRBJ2-7. TRBV21-1 is recorded as a pseudogene. Specimen: blood, collected from a patient whose treatment included radiotherapy and nephrectomy. The clonotype originates from a woman aged 45-60 years with renal cell carcinoma. CDR3: CASSKLSGPESA.